This TCR beta chain was observed in a study of T cell responses to AZD1222 COVID-19 vaccine. About the research overall: Analysis merged second doses at about 4 or about 12 weeks.

This CDR3 contains 12 residues. Germline V gives CDR1 SGHNT, CDR2 YYREEE (reference sequence). With 4 bases removed from V and 5 bases from J, the gap between germline ends came to 9 bases. Overall study findings and caveats: Females made up more of the donors, who were largely white British, and clonal diversity may have come out too low. Unmutated regions of variants are reportedly targeted by nearly half of spike-specific TCRs.

This table comes from immunoSEQ multiplex PCR, and its TCRdb copy is limited to in-frame clones, with some not included. The sample has 95,000 to 150,000 clones; around 87% are singletons. About this clone: Its matching antigen is unknown.

The chain has TRBV5-4 and TRBJ2-5; D uncertain. The specimen comprised peripheral blood, sampled on day 0 of AZD1222 vaccination. This receptor was taken from an adult in good health. CDR3: CASSVQGETQYF. CDR3 DNA sequence: TGTGCCAGCAGCGTGCAAGGGGAGACCCAGTACTTC.